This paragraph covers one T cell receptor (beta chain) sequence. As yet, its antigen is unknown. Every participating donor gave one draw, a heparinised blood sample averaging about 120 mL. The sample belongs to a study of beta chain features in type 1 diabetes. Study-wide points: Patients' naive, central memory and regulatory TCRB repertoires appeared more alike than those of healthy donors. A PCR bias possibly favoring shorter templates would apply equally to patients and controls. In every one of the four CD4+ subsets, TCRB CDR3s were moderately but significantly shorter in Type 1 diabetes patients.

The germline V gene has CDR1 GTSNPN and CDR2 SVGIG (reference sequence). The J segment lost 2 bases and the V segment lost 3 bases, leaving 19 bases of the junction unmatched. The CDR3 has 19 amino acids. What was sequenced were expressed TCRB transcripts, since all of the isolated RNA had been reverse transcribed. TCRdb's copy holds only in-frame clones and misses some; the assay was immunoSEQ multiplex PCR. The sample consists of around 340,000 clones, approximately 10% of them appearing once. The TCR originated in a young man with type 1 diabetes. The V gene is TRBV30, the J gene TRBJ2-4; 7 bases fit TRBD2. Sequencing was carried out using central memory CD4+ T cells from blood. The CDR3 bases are TGTGCCTGGAGCGGGGCAGGGAGGGTATCCGCCGGTACCAAAAACATTCAGTACTTC. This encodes CAWSGAGRVSAGTKNIQYF. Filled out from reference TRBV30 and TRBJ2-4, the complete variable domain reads SQTIHQWPATLVQPVGSPLSLECTVEGTSNPNLYWYRQAAGRGLQLLFYSVGIGQISSEVPQNLSASRPQDRQFILSSKKLLLSDSGFYLCAWSGAGRVSAGTKNIQYFGAGTRLSVL.